The 17 T cell receptor beta chains given below trace back to one sample, sequenced in a study of blood T cell repertoires in COVID-19. The assay was immunoSEQ multiplex PCR, and TCRdb's table has in-frame clones only and misses some. The sample carries approximately 230,000 clones, more than 80% recorded once. Input material: peripheral blood. These receptors originate from a man aged 25-45 years who had recovered from COVID-19.

CDR3 coding DNA: TGTGCCAGCACCTTGATATGGACAGGCTCCTATGGCTACACCTTC. It is translated as CASTLIWTGSYGYTF. This rearrangement joins TRBV2 to TRBJ1-2; 7 nucleotides agree with TRBD1. CDR3 size: 15 residues. Losses at the gene ends were 7 bases for V and 4 bases for J; bases not matched to a gene: 12. Germline assignment: CDR1 SNHLY and CDR2 FYNNEI.

The chain recombines TRBV19 with TRBJ1-1; D is undetermined. Germline assignment: CDR1 LNHDA and CDR2 SQIVND (reference sequence). The CDR3 totals 15 residues. V dropped 3 bases and J dropped 3 bases, with 14 bases sitting between them. CDR3 nucleotide sequence: TGTGCCAGTAGTATCCAAGGAGGACCCTACACTGAAGCTTTCTTT. Translating gives CASSIQGGPYTEAFF.

The chain employs TRBV11-2 and TRBJ2-7, with unresolved D. CDR3 length: 12 amino acids. Trimming left V 4 bases short and J 3 bases short, with 7 bases between. Germline V lookup: CDR1 SGHAT, CDR2 FQNNGV. CDR3 nucleotide sequence: TGTGCCAGCAGCTCCTCTTTCTACGAGCAGTACTTC. It specifies CASSSSFYEQYF.

The rearrangement joins TRBV13 to TRBJ2-2; D is unresolved. The germline gives CDR1 PRHDT, CDR2 FYEKMQ (reference sequence). Trimming left V 1 base short and J 5 bases short, with 8 bases between. This CDR3 is 14 amino acids long. The CDR3 coding sequence is TGTGCCAGCAGCTTAGAGCCCCTGACCGGGGAGCTGTTTTTT. Its translation: CASSLEPLTGELFF.

The chain is built from TRBV15 and TRBJ1-1; 11 nucleotides match TRBD1. Germline CDR1 reads LNHNV; CDR2 reads YYDKDF (reference sequence). Unmatched junction bases numbered 3, after V lost 3 bases and J lost 3 bases. CDR3 length: 15 amino acids. The CDR3 nucleotides are TGTGCCACCAGCAGGGGACAGGGGGTGGACACTGAAGCTTTCTTT. Amino acids: CATSRGQGVDTEAFF.

The J gene is TRBJ2-1, the V gene TRBV19; 9 nucleotides align to TRBD1. CDR3 size: 16 residues. Trimming took 9 bases from V and 7 from J; bases not matched to a gene: 16. The germline gives CDR1 LNHDA, CDR2 SQIVND (reference sequence). The CDR3 sequence is CASQLFAGQGRNEQFF. DNA of the CDR3: TGTGCCAGCCAACTTTTCGCGGGACAGGGACGGAATGAGCAGTTCTTC.

The chain employs TRBV5-4 and TRBJ2-2, with D uncertain. Germline V lookup: CDR1 SGHNT, CDR2 YYREEE (reference sequence). Trimming took off 0 bases at V and 6 bases at J, with 9 bases between the two ends. This CDR3 is built from 14 residues. The CDR3 DNA follows: TGTGCCAGCAGCTTGGAACTGGGCGCCGGGGAGCTGTTTTTT. Protein product: CASSLELGAGELFF. The whole variable domain, remainder taken from reference TRBV5-4 and TRBJ2-2, is ETGVTQSPTHLIKTRGQQVTLRCSSQSGHNTVSWYQQALGQGPQFIFQYYREEENGRGNFPPRFSGLQFPNYSSELNVNALELDDSALYLCASSLELGAGELFFGEGSRLTVL.

The chain has TRBV20-1 and TRBJ2-1; D not certain. Germline values: CDR1 DFQATT, CDR2 SNEGSKA (reference sequence). V dropped 7 bases and J dropped 1 base, with 5 bases sitting between them. The CDR3 is 11 residues long. CDR3 DNA: TGCAGTGTAGTGTCCTACAATGAGCAGTTCTTC. It translates to CSVVSYNEQFF.

This sequence joins TRBV6-1 and TRBJ2-6; D gene unclear. CDR3 size: 16 residues. Germline V CDR1 and CDR2: MNHNS, SASEGT. Trimming cost V 0 bases and J 0 bases, with 6 bases left between them. CDR3 bases: TGTGCCAGCAGTGAAGCTACCTACTCTGGGGCCAACGTCCTGACTTTC. Residues: CASSEATYSGANVLTF.

This clone showed up just a few times. This chain connects TRBV9 to TRBJ2-7; unclear D gene. This CDR3 region has 12 residues. Germline lookup yields CDR1 SGDLS and CDR2 YYNGEE. V was pared by 0 bases and J by 12 bases, with 13 bases between. The CDR3 DNA follows: TGTGCCAGCAGCGTAGAAAACGGTGTTGTGTACTTC. Encoded protein: CASSVENGVVYF. Looking up the rest from reference TRBV9 and TRBJ2-7 gives the full variable domain: DSGVTQTPKHLITATGQRVTLRCSPRSGDLSVYWYQQSLDQGLQFLIQYYNGEERAKGNILERFSAQQFPDLHSELNLSSLELGDSALYFCASSVENGVVYFGPGTRLTVT.

This rearrangement joins TRBV5-4 to TRBJ1-2; D is ambiguous. Germline V gene data show CDR1 as SGHNT and CDR2 as YYREEE (reference sequence). V dropped 0 bases and J dropped 1 base, with 10 bases sitting between them. This CDR3 region has 15 residues. CDR3 DNA: TGTGCCAGCAGCTTGGCCCGGGGAGGTAACTATGGCTACACCTTC. Amino acids: CASSLARGGNYGYTF.

The CDR3 protein is CASSSLQGADTQYF. CDR3 nucleotide sequence: TGTGCCAGCAGCTCTTTGCAAGGGGCAGATACGCAGTATTTT. This chain links TRBV11-2 with TRBJ2-3; D may be TRBD1 (5 bases). The ends were cut back, 4 bases at V and 4 bases at J, with 12 bases in the middle. The CDR3 loop spans 14 amino acids. Germline-derived CDR1 and CDR2 are SGHAT and FQNNGV.

The chain carries TRBV19 and TRBJ1-3, with D uncertain. The V end lost 7 bases, the J end lost 1 base, and 14 bases lay between the germline ends. The CDR3 loop spans 15 amino acids. Germline V gene data show CDR1 as LNHDA and CDR2 as SQIVND (reference sequence). The CDR3 region has the DNA TGTGCCAGTAAACAGCCCTCGGAATCTGGAAACACCATATATTTT. Residues: CASKQPSESGNTIYF.

This chain connects TRBV5-1 to TRBJ2-5; 12 nucleotides match TRBD2. This CDR3 has 15 residues. Germline V gives CDR1 SGHRS, CDR2 YFSETQ. J was trimmed by 5 bases and V by 0 bases; bases with no gene match: 2. CDR3 amino acids: CASSLVGTSGETQYF. The CDR3, as DNA: TGCGCCAGCAGCTTGGTTGGGACTAGCGGGGAGACCCAGTACTTC.

The chain carries TRBV12-3 or TRBV12-4 and TRBJ1-2; no reliable D call. Deletions cut 3 bases from V and 6 bases from J, with 11 bases between. The CDR3 is 13 amino acids. In DNA form, the CDR3 reads TGTGCCAGCAGTTTGGCGGGTCGTGATGGCTACACCTTC. Protein product: CASSLAGRDGYTF.

This chain uses TRBV6-5 with TRBJ2-7, with D possibly TRBD2 on 6 matching bases. Germline-derived CDR1 and CDR2 are MNHEY and SVGAGI. V lost 1 base and J 3 bases, leaving 13 bases between the germline ends. The CDR3 is 15 residues long. CDR3 region: CASSYWAGGGYEQYF. The CDR3 nucleotides are TGTGCCAGCAGTTACTGGGCCGGGGGTGGCTACGAGCAGTACTTC.

The V call is TRBV18, the J call TRBJ2-2; D remains unclear. The length of the CDR3 is 14 residues. With 3 bases removed from V and 1 base from J, the gap between germline ends came to 6 bases. Looked up from germline, CDR1 is KGHSH and CDR2 is LQKENI. This CDR3 reads CASSPALNTGELFF. The DNA of the CDR3 is TGTGCCAGCTCACCGGCCCTGAACACCGGGGAGCTGTTTTTT.